The present T cell receptor beta chain was sequenced within a study of T cell repertoires in cytomegalovirus infection. The study, taken as a whole, reports: CMV-specific TCR beta clonotypes restricted by HLA-C were the ones dominating the ex vivo response.

Germline V gene sequence: CDR1 LNHDA, CDR2 SQIVND (reference sequence). CDR3 length: 13 amino acids. V was clipped by 7 bases and J by 5 bases, with 11 bases between them. TCRdb used MiXCR to reprocess the reads, holding one entry per CDR3 protein. In the table there are around 540,000 distinct CDR3 sequences, more than 30% of which are singletons. This clonotype was seen a single time. No antigen is known for it. J is TRBJ1-4 and V is TRBV19, with a weak D call TRBD1 (5 bases). The material sequenced was cultured PBMCs, taken from culture after CMV antigen stimulation. The clonotype was recovered from a human donor in good health (CMV status not recorded). Some clones in this sample may be carry-over from other donors' samples. CDR3 nucleotides: TGTGCCAGTAAGACAGTCCAGAATGAAAAACTGTTTTTT. Protein product: CASKTVQNEKLFF.